The 21 T cell receptor beta chains presented below share a single source sample, sequenced in a study of T cells in Graves' hyperthyroidism and ophthalmopathy. Researchers took RNA transcripts and amplified the TCR beta CDR3 regions from them. The TCR CDR3 was amplified in a first-round RT-PCR using the HTBI primer set. TCRdb re-analysed the multiplex PCR reads in MiXCR, keeping a single row per CDR3 protein. Of roughly 300,000 distinct CDR3 sequences listed, roughly 23% were seen once; the top ten hold roughly 52%. The sequenced sample consisted of blood. All receptors come from a woman aged 45-65 years with Graves' hyperthyroidism.

This clonotype was counted only a few times. This rearrangement joins TRBV28 to TRBJ1-6; weak D call: TRBD1 (5 bases). With 3 bases removed from V and 2 bases from J, the gap between germline ends came to 14 bases. This CDR3 is 17 amino acids long. CDR1 is MDHEN and CDR2 is SYDVKM in the germline V gene. CDR3 DNA sequence: TGTGCCAGCAGTTTCGGGACGTCAGACGCCTATAATTCACCCCTCCACTTT. Translating it yields CASSFGTSDAYNSPLHF. The complete variable domain, with remaining parts taken from reference TRBV28 and TRBJ1-6, reads DVKVTQSSRYLVKRTGEKVFLECVQDMDHENMFWYRQDPGLGLRLIYFSYDVKMKEKGDIPEGYSVSREKKERFSLILESASTNQTSMYLCASSFGTSDAYNSPLHFGNGTRLTVT.

This clonotype was counted at least ten times. This sequence joins TRBV28 and TRBJ1-1; maybe TRBD1 (5 bases). The V gene's germline CDR1 is MDHEN and CDR2 SYDVKM. V was clipped by 1 base and J by 7 bases, with 22 bases between them. The CDR3 runs to 17 residues. CDR3 nucleotide sequence: TGTGCCAGCAGTTTATCTATTACCAGGGTGGGACCAGGTGAAGCTTTCTTT. As protein: CASSLSITRVGPGEAFF.

In this sample, this clonotype turned up many times. The CDR3 spells CASRDGADTQYF. The CDR3 region has the DNA TGTGCCAGCCGCGACGGGGCAGATACGCAGTATTTT. The rearrangement links TRBV27 to TRBJ2-3, with D tentatively TRBD2 (5 bases). The germline V gene encodes CDR1 MNHEY and CDR2 SMNVEV (reference sequence). The germline V and J ends were trimmed by 8 bases and 4 bases, with 10 bases remaining between them. This CDR3 is built from 12 residues.

This chain connects TRBV28 to TRBJ2-7; TRBD2 aligns across 10 bases. J was trimmed by 5 bases and V by 0 bases; bases with no gene match: 7. The germline V gene has CDR1 MDHEN and CDR2 SYDVKM. This CDR3 region has 16 residues. CDR3 protein: CASSLWASGSENEQYF. The CDR3 region has the DNA TGTGCCAGCAGTTTATGGGCTAGCGGGAGCGAGAACGAGCAGTACTTC.

The rearrangement links TRBV12-5 to TRBJ2-1; a weak D match, TRBD2 (7 bases). The CDR3 loop spans 17 amino acids. Trimming took 0 bases from V and 5 from J, leaving 17 bases between them. From germline, CDR1 is LGHNT and CDR2 FRNRAP. In nucleotides, the CDR3 is TGTGCTAGTGGTTTGGTTGTGGGGGCTAGCGGCAACAATGAGCAGTTCTTC. This sequence encodes CASGLVVGASGNNEQFF.

The chain uses TRBV12-3 or TRBV12-4 and TRBJ2-3; 13 nucleotides match TRBD2. Trimming cost V 1 base and J 6 bases; bases outside gene matches: 7. The CDR3 loop spans 17 amino acids. CDR3 sequence: CASSLGRTSGRSDTQYF. CDR3 nucleotide sequence: TGTGCCAGCAGTTTAGGCCGGACTAGCGGGAGATCGGATACGCAGTATTTT.

The chain carries TRBV4-1 and TRBJ2-6; D possibly corresponds to TRBD1 (6 bases). The germline gives CDR1 MGHRA, CDR2 YSYEKL. Between the trimmed V and J ends, which lost 3 bases and 2 bases, there was a span of 14 bases. CDR3 length: 17 amino acids. CDR3 in amino acids: CASSHPATGPGANVLTF. The CDR3 DNA reads as TGCGCCAGCAGCCACCCAGCCACAGGGCCTGGGGCCAACGTCCTGACTTTC.

In its sample, this clonotype was seen many times. This sequence joins TRBV20-1 and TRBJ2-2, with 8 bases fitting TRBD1. The CDR3 length is 13 residues. Germline V gives CDR1 DFQATT, CDR2 SNEGSKA (reference sequence). The ends lost 6 bases at V and 6 bases at J; junction bases unmatched: 6. The DNA for the CDR3 is TGCAGTGCCCGGACAGGGAGAGCCGGGGAGCTGTTTTTT. Translating it yields CSARTGRAGELFF.

CDR3 DNA: TGCAGTGCTCTCCGGGACAGGGGGCCCACTGAAGCTTTCTTT. Translation: CSALRDRGPTEAFF. V and J are TRBV20-1 and TRBJ1-1, with 12 bases fitting TRBD1. This CDR3 is 14 amino acids long. Germline values: CDR1 DFQATT, CDR2 SNEGSKA (reference sequence). V was pared by 5 bases and J by 4 bases, with 5 bases of the junction left unmatched.

The table lists this clonotype with many counts. V and J are TRBV19 and TRBJ1-2; D is unresolved. The CDR3 is 13 residues long. With 6 bases removed from V and 8 bases from J, the gap between germline ends came to 16 bases. CDR1 is LNHDA, CDR2 SQIVND, per germline (reference sequence). For the CDR3, the DNA is TGTGCCAGTAGCCCCGTTGCGGTGGGCGGCTACACCTTC. Translation: CASSPVAVGGYTF.

In DNA, the CDR3 is TGTGCCAGCAGTGGCAGCCTTGAAGCTTTCTTT. Translating it yields CASSGSLEAFF. This chain links TRBV2 with TRBJ1-1; D not certain. CDR1 SNHLY and CDR2 FYNNEI come from the germline V gene. The CDR3 runs 11 residues. V shed 4 bases and J shed 7 bases, with 7 bases lying between them.

The chain uses TRBV28 and TRBJ2-1; 14 bases are a match to TRBD2. Looked up from germline, CDR1 is MDHEN and CDR2 is SYDVKM. CDR3 length: 18 residues. V gave up 2 bases and J gave up 3 bases; unmatched junction bases: 6. Here the CDR3 reads CASSLLRLAGGYYNEQFF. The CDR3 bases are TGTGCCAGCAGTTTACTCCGACTAGCGGGAGGGTACTACAATGAGCAGTTCTTC.

The gene calls are TRBV11-2 and TRBJ2-7; TRBD1 aligns across 10 bases. The CDR3 loop spans 14 amino acids. Germline assignment: CDR1 SGHAT and CDR2 FQNNGV. V trimming: 4 bases; J trimming: 3 bases; junction bases outside the gene matches: 3. The CDR3 DNA reads as TGTGCCAGCAGCTGGAGGACAGGGGGCTACGAGCAGTACTTC. Protein: CASSWRTGGYEQYF.

Many counts were recorded for this clonotype. V usage is TRBV9 and J usage is TRBJ1-4, with TRBD1 matching 8 bases. Germline lookup yields CDR1 SGDLS and CDR2 YYNGEE. The CDR3 loop spans 12 amino acids. V dropped 6 bases and J dropped 8; count of bases not matched to a gene: 3. The CDR3 here is CASKQGDEKLFF. The CDR3 DNA reads TGTGCCAGCAAACAGGGGGACGAAAAACTGTTTTTT.

J is TRBJ1-2 and V is TRBV29-1, with D hard to call. There are 12 residues in the CDR3. Germline CDR1 reads SQVTM; CDR2 reads ANQGSEA. Trimming shortened V by 0 bases and J by 4 bases, and 6 bases separated the two germline ends. Written as DNA, the CDR3 is TGCAGCGTTGAAGACAGGACCTATGGCTACACCTTC. It encodes CSVEDRTYGYTF.

This clonotype came up many times. DNA of the CDR3: TGTGCCAGCAGCTTCGGCAGAGCAAACTATGGCTACACCTTC. Encoded protein: CASSFGRANYGYTF. The chain uses TRBV11-3 and TRBJ1-2; D gene uncertain. The V and J ends lost 3 bases and 2 bases respectively, with 10 bases between them. The CDR3 contains 14 residues. The germline gives CDR1 SGHNT, CDR2 YENEEA. Full variable domain (remainder filled in from reference TRBV11-3 and TRBJ1-2): EAGVVQSPRYKIIEKKQPVAFWCNPISGHNTLYWYLQNLGQGPELLIRYENEEAVDDSQLPKDRFSAERLKGVDSTLKIQPAELGDSAVYLCASSFGRANYGYTFGSGTRLTVV.

This clonotype turned up a few times. The chain joins TRBV19 to TRBJ1-2, with 7 bases that match TRBD1. Trimming at V came to 0 bases and at J to 7 bases, leaving 8 bases not matched to a gene. Germline loops: CDR1 LNHDA, CDR2 SQIVND (reference sequence). This CDR3 comprises 15 residues. As DNA, the CDR3 is TGTGCCAGTAGTATAGATCCCGGGACAGACGTTGGCTACACCTTC. Its translation is CASSIDPGTDVGYTF.

This clonotype was counted many times. The chain has TRBV30 and TRBJ2-1; tentative D call: TRBD2 (6 bases). The ends were cut back, 4 bases at V and 5 bases at J, with 9 bases in the middle. CDR3 length equals 12 residues. CDR1 GTSNPN and CDR2 SVGIG come from the germline V gene (reference sequence). As DNA, the CDR3 is TGTGCCTGGAAGCGGGCTAACAATGAGCAGTTCTTC. As protein: CAWKRANNEQFF.

The chain carries TRBV11-2 and TRBJ1-2, with 7 bases that match TRBD1. V lost 4 bases to trimming and J lost 3 bases; unmatched junction nucleotides: 11. CDR1 SGHAT and CDR2 FQNNGV come from the germline V gene. The CDR3 contains 16 residues. CDR3 sequence (DNA): TGTGCCAGCAGCTCCCGGAAGAGGGGGCGCGACTATGGCTACACCTTC. Protein: CASSSRKRGRDYGYTF.

The table lists this clonotype with a few counts. The genes are TRBV6-1 and TRBJ2-7; D is perhaps TRBD1 (6 bases). Germline CDR1 reads MNHNS; CDR2 reads SASEGT. CDR3 length: 13 amino acids. V lost 7 bases, J lost 2 bases, and 12 bases lay in between. The chain's CDR3 is CASNPRGTYEQYF. The CDR3 bases are TGTGCCAGCAATCCCAGGGGTACCTACGAGCAGTACTTC.

This clonotype occurred many times. The chain links TRBV6-1 to TRBJ1-1, with a possible D match to TRBD1 (6 bases). Germline V CDR1 and CDR2: MNHNS, SASEGT. Trimming took off 5 bases at V and 0 bases at J, with 10 bases between the two ends. The length of the CDR3 is 14 residues. The CDR3 here is CASSYAGVNTEAFF. CDR3 nucleotides: TGTGCCAGCAGTTACGCAGGGGTGAACACTGAAGCTTTCTTT.